These 24 T cell receptor beta chains came from one sample sequenced in a study of shared T cell receptors in the human thymus. The assay was immunoSEQ multiplex PCR, and TCRdb's table has in-frame clones only and misses some. The sample records 72,000 or so clones, about 95% being singletons. The sample consisted of thymocytes. These receptors came from a human donor.

This chain links TRBV15 with TRBJ1-4; TRBD1 might be the D (6 bases). The germline V gene has CDR1 LNHNV and CDR2 YYDKDF (reference sequence). This CDR3 is 17 amino acids long. The ends were cut back, 10 bases at V and 8 bases at J, with 29 bases in the middle. This CDR3 reads CAIGQKTGFRVREKLFF. The CDR3, as DNA: TGTGCCATCGGACAGAAAACAGGGTTTAGGGTGAGAGAAAAACTGTTTTTT.

CDR3 sequence (DNA): TGTGCCAGCAGCCTGGAAGACAAATACCAAGAGACCCAGTACTTC. Translating it yields CASSLEDKYQETQYF. The rearrangement uses TRBV5-6 and TRBJ2-5; D ambiguous. Per germline, CDR1 SGHDT and CDR2 YYEEEE. The CDR3 is 15 residues long. V was shortened by 4 bases and J by 0 bases, with 13 bases between the two germline ends.

The chain uses TRBV4-3 and TRBJ2-5, with unresolved D. The DNA end favors TRBJ2-7, so the J call may be wrong. The V gene's germline CDR1 is LGHNA and CDR2 YSLEER. This CDR3 is built from 18 residues. In DNA, the CDR3 is TGCGCCAGCAGCCAAGATCGAGACCCCTTCTACCTAATCCACGAGCAGTACTTC. It translates to CASSQDRDPFYLIHEQYF.

This clone has just a few counts. The chain is built from TRBV29-1 and TRBJ1-2; D uncertain. Trimming pared 5 bases from V and 5 bases from J, leaving 6 bases between. Germline values: CDR1 SQVTM, CDR2 ANQGSEA. This CDR3 has 10 residues. The CDR3 DNA reads as TGCAGCGTTCGGGGATATGGCTACACCTTC. This encodes CSVRGYGYTF.

The chain carries TRBV7-8 and TRBJ2-1; D may correspond to TRBD1 or TRBD2 (6 bases each). CDR1 is SGHVS, CDR2 FQNEAQ, per germline. The length of the CDR3 is 21 residues. V lost 2 bases, J lost 0 bases, and 26 bases lay in between. The CDR3 loop reads CASSLKRGQQREKSSYNEQFF. In nucleotides, the CDR3 is TGTGCCAGCAGCTTAAAACGGGGGCAGCAGAGAGAAAAGAGCTCCTACAATGAGCAGTTCTTC.

The chain carries TRBV7-9 and TRBJ2-7, with no clear D. CDR1 is SEHNR, CDR2 FQNEAQ, per germline (reference sequence). This CDR3 has 13 amino acids. The V end was cut by 6 bases, the J end by 2 bases, with 11 bases between. CDR3 residues: CASSLGRTYEQYF. The DNA of the CDR3 is TGTGCCAGCAGTTTGGGCCGAACCTACGAGCAGTACTTC.

This clone was detected only a few times. The genes are TRBV9 and TRBJ2-3; D not certain. Between the trimmed V and J ends, which lost 1 base and 4 bases, there was a span of 13 bases. This CDR3 is built from 15 residues. Germline loops: CDR1 SGDLS, CDR2 YYNGEE. The CDR3 here is CASSVFLGRADTQYF. CDR3 bases: TGTGCCAGCAGCGTATTTCTAGGTAGGGCAGATACGCAGTATTTT. The full variable domain, completed using reference TRBV9 and TRBJ2-3, is DSGVTQTPKHLITATGQRVTLRCSPRSGDLSVYWYQQSLDQGLQFLIQYYNGEERAKGNILERFSAQQFPDLHSELNLSSLELGDSALYFCASSVFLGRADTQYFGPGTRLTVL.

The CDR3 DNA reads as TGTGCCAGCTCACCAGCGACTAGCGGGGGATCATACGAGCAGTACTTC. Translating gives CASSPATSGGSYEQYF. The chain joins TRBV18 to TRBJ2-7; 12 bases match TRBD2. The length of the CDR3 is 16 residues. CDR1 is KGHSH, CDR2 LQKENI, per germline. The V and J ends lost 2 bases and 4 bases, in that order; junction bases with no gene match: 6.

V is TRBV7-2 and J is TRBJ2-5; D not resolved. The ends were cut back, 1 base at V and 2 bases at J, with 17 bases in the middle. Germline V gene lookup returns CDR1 SGHTA and CDR2 FQGNSA. This CDR3 has 17 residues. The CDR3 protein is CASSLVRQEKTQETQYF. CDR3 DNA: TGTGCCAGCAGCTTAGTCAGGCAGGAAAAAACGCAAGAGACCCAGTACTTC.

The rearrangement uses TRBV4-1 and TRBJ2-2; D ambiguous. The CDR3 is made up of 16 amino acids. CDR1 and CDR2 (germline): MGHRA, YSYEKL. V lost 1 base and J lost 2, with 11 bases in between. The CDR3 DNA sequence: TGCGCCAGCAGCCAAGTACCCAGACGAAACACCGGGGAGCTGTTTTTT. This translates into CASSQVPRRNTGELFF.

The chain recombines TRBV4-1 with TRBJ2-2, with D unresolved. The CDR3 sequence is 16 residues long. Germline V gene sequence: CDR1 MGHRA, CDR2 YSYEKL. V was clipped by 4 bases and J by 5 bases, with 17 bases between them. The CDR3 DNA reads as TGCGCCAGCAGCCTCAAAAGGGCCCCAGGTACCGGGGAGCTGTTTTTT. It yields the protein CASSLKRAPGTGELFF.

This clone was detected only once. The chain has TRBV7-2 and TRBJ2-7; TRBD1 matches at 10 bases. This CDR3 has 15 amino acids. V gave up 0 bases and J gave up 6 bases; unmatched junction bases: 5. Germline V gene data show CDR1 as SGHTA and CDR2 as FQGNSA. The CDR3 here is CASSLAGQGFVEQYF. The DNA of the CDR3 is TGTGCCAGCAGCTTAGCGGGACAGGGGTTCGTCGAGCAGTACTTC.

This chain links TRBV5-6 with TRBJ2-5; TRBD1 matches 8 bases. CDR3 length: 14 residues. Germline trimming cut 4 bases from V and 5 bases from J; bases unmatched to any gene: 7. In germline, CDR1 is SGHDT, CDR2 YYEEEE. The CDR3 nucleotides are TGTGCCAGCAGCATGGACAGGGTTCGGGAGACCCAGTACTTC. Its protein is CASSMDRVRETQYF. Based on the CDR3 plus reference TRBV5-6 and TRBJ2-5, the full variable domain is DAGVTQSPTHLIKTRGQQVTLRCSPKSGHDTVSWYQQALGQGPQFIFQYYEEEERQRGNFPDRFSGHQFPNYSSELNVNALLLGDSALYLCASSMDRVRETQYFGPGTRLLVL.

The chain joins TRBV4-1 to TRBJ1-1; D possibly corresponds to TRBD1 (5 bases). Trimming took 1 base from V and 0 from J, leaving 15 bases between them. The CDR3 runs to 17 residues. Germline CDR1 MGHRA, CDR2 YSYEKL. CDR3: CASSQGYRNFMNTEAFF. The CDR3 bases are TGCGCCAGCAGCCAAGGGTACAGGAATTTCATGAACACTGAAGCTTTCTTT.

V and J are TRBV7-3 and TRBJ1-2; 9 nucleotides agree with TRBD1. The CDR3 has 15 amino acids. With 5 bases clipped from V and 2 bases from J, the junction kept 6 bases outside the gene matches. Germline V gene lookup returns CDR1 SGHTA and CDR2 FQGTGA. The CDR3 DNA reads as TGTGCCAGCAGCCCCGGGACAGGGAGGAACTATGGCTACACCTTC. Amino acid sequence: CASSPGTGRNYGYTF.

The gene calls are TRBV9 and TRBJ1-4; D remains ambiguous. Germline loops: CDR1 SGDLS, CDR2 YYNGEE. The CDR3 is 16 amino acids. Between the trimmed V and J ends, which lost 3 bases and 2 bases, there was a span of 14 bases. In nucleotides, the CDR3 is TGTGCCAGCAGCGCCCGTGCAGGAGGGACTAATGAAAAACTGTTTTTT. Translation: CASSARAGGTNEKLFF.

The chain uses TRBV4-3 and TRBJ1-1, with no clear D. CDR1 LGHNA and CDR2 YSLEER come from the germline V gene. This CDR3 is 15 amino acids long. V was trimmed by 0 bases and J by 3 bases, leaving 11 bases between them. CDR3 DNA: TGCGCCAGCAGCCAAGATCTAGGGAACCACACTGAAGCTTTCTTT. The encoded protein is CASSQDLGNHTEAFF.

This clone was seen a few times. The rearrangement uses TRBV4-3 and TRBJ1-6; D is possibly TRBD1 (5 bases). The germline gives CDR1 LGHNA, CDR2 YSLEER. V was pared by 1 base and J by 7 bases, with 11 bases between. CDR3 size: 15 residues. CDR3 DNA sequence: TGCGCCAGCAGCCAAGGGGAAGGGGCGAATTCACCCCTCCACTTT. Protein sequence: CASSQGEGANSPLHF.

This chain uses TRBV7-6 with TRBJ1-6; perhaps TRBD1 as D (6 bases). There are 16 residues in the CDR3. With 1 base removed from V and 7 bases from J, the gap between germline ends came to 14 bases. The germline V gene encodes CDR1 SGHVS and CDR2 FNYEAQ. The CDR3 nucleotides read TGTGCCAGCAGCTTAGGGCCACGGGGGGCGAATTCACCCCTCCACTTT. This translates into CASSLGPRGANSPLHF. The variable domain in full, with the rest retrieved from reference TRBV7-6 and TRBJ1-6, is GAGVSQSPRYKVTKRGQDVALRCDPISGHVSLYWYRQALGQGPEFLTYFNYEAQQDKSGLPNDRFSAERPEGSISTLTIQRTEQRDSAMYRCASSLGPRGANSPLHFGNGTRLTVT.

The rearrangement uses TRBV25-1 and TRBJ2-7; D remains unclear. This CDR3 region has 15 residues. Per the germline V gene, CDR1 is MGHDK and CDR2 is SYGVNS. V lost 3 bases to trimming and J lost 2 bases, with 14 bases between them. The DNA for the CDR3 is TGTGCCAGCAGTGACCACCAAGAGTTGCCCTACGAGCAGTACTTC. Amino acid sequence: CASSDHQELPYEQYF.

The V call is TRBV27, the J call TRBJ2-1, with D unclear. CDR3 size: 19 residues. V was trimmed by 6 bases and J by 0 bases, leaving 24 bases between them. The germline V gene encodes CDR1 MNHEY and CDR2 SMNVEV (reference sequence). This CDR3 reads CASSCLGVAPLSSYNEQFF. In nucleotides, the CDR3 is TGTGCCAGCAGCTGCCTCGGAGTTGCGCCGCTAAGCTCCTACAATGAGCAGTTCTTC.

This chain links TRBV5-1 with TRBJ1-1; TRBD1 aligns across 9 bases. Germline loops: CDR1 SGHRS, CDR2 YFSETQ. The CDR3 totals 19 residues. The V and J ends lost 4 bases and 0 bases, in that order; junction bases with no gene match: 16. The CDR3 DNA follows: TGCGCCAGCAGCGGAACTGCCGGACAGGGGCGAGCCGTGAACACTGAAGCTTTCTTT. As protein: CASSGTAGQGRAVNTEAFF.

The count of this clone is one. The chain uses TRBV5-5 and TRBJ1-1; no clear D. The CDR3 has 15 amino acids. The V end was cut by 5 bases, the J end by 6 bases, with 20 bases between. In germline, CDR1 is SGHKS, CDR2 YYEKEE (reference sequence). The CDR3 sequence: CASSPLVQPEAEAFF. The CDR3 nucleotides read TGTGCCAGCAGTCCCCTGGTCCAGCCGGAGGCTGAAGCTTTCTTT.

The chain carries TRBV6-4 and TRBJ2-3; possibly TRBD2 for D (7 bases). CDR3 size: 17 residues. Trimming pared 5 bases from V and 4 bases from J, leaving 22 bases between. Germline lookup yields CDR1 MRHNA and CDR2 SNTAGT. This CDR3 is CASSPERGGPVSDTQYF. CDR3 bases: TGTGCCAGCAGTCCAGAGAGGGGGGGGCCCGTATCAGATACGCAGTATTTT.